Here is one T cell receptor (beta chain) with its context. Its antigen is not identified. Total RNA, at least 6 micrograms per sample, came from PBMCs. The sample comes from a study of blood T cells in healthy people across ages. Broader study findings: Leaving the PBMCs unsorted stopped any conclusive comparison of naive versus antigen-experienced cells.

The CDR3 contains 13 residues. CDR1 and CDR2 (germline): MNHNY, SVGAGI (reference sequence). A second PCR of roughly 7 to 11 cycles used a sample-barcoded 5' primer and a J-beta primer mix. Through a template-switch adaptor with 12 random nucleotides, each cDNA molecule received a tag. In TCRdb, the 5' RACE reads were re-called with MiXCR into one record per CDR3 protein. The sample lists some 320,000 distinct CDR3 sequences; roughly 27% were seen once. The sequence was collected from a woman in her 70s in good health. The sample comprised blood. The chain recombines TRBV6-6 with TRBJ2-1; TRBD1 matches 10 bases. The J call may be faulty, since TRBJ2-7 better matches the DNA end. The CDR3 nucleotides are TGTGCCAGCAGTCCGGGACAGGGGTTCGAGCAGTACTTC. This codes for CASSPGQGFEQYF.